Listed here are 21 T cell receptor beta chains from one sample, sequenced in a study of T cell responses to AZD1222 COVID-19 vaccine. Some clones are missing from TCRdb's copy, which holds only in-frame ones; the method was immunoSEQ multiplex PCR. This table has 100,000 to 120,000 clones, roughly 90% appearing once. The starting material was peripheral blood, obtained on day 0 of AZD1222 vaccination. The receptors were gathered from an adult in good health.

J is TRBJ1-1 and V is TRBV13; D not resolved. The CDR3 spans 13 residues. CDR1 is PRHDT and CDR2 is FYEKMQ in the germline V gene (reference sequence). The ends were cut back, 6 bases at V and 1 base at J, with 9 bases in the middle. The CDR3 spells CASRSEGNTEAFF. The CDR3 DNA follows: TGTGCCAGCAGGTCGGAGGGGAACACTGAAGCTTTCTTT.

The rearrangement uses TRBV15 and TRBJ1-5, with a weak D call TRBD1 (6 bases). Germline V CDR1 and CDR2: LNHNV, YYDKDF (reference sequence). V lost 4 bases and J lost 4, with 17 bases in between. The CDR3 has 16 residues. CDR3 protein: CATSKNRGQMNQPQHF. The CDR3 bases are TGTGCCACCAGCAAGAATCGGGGGCAAATGAATCAGCCCCAGCATTTT.

The chain employs TRBV3-1 (or the pseudogene TRBV3-2) and TRBJ2-1; the match to TRBD2 covers 8 bases. V was clipped by 1 base and J by 4 bases; unmatched bases: 9. CDR1 and CDR2 (germline): LGHDT, YNNKEL (reference sequence). The CDR3 spans 17 residues. Written as DNA, the CDR3 is TGTGCCAGCAGCCAAGGATTTTTAGCGGGGAGTTACAATGAGCAGTTCTTC. It yields the protein CASSQGFLAGSYNEQFF.

The CDR3 DNA reads TGTGCCAGCAGCTTGGCTGGCTCTGGGGCGGGGGAGCTGTTTTTT. Encoded protein: CASSLAGSGAGELFF. This rearrangement joins TRBV5-4 to TRBJ2-2, with a weak D call TRBD1 (5 bases). Germline values: CDR1 SGHNT, CDR2 YYREEE (reference sequence). This CDR3 region has 15 residues. The V and J ends lost 0 bases and 8 bases respectively, with 14 bases between them.

The V gene is TRBV7-2, the J gene TRBJ2-1, with D possibly being TRBD1 or TRBD2 (5 bases each). CDR1 is SGHTA, CDR2 FQGNSA, per germline. Trimming stripped 3 bases from V and 8 bases from J, with 17 bases between. The CDR3 is 15 residues long. The DNA of the CDR3 is TGTGCCAGCAGCTTCGGGACGTCTGGGGTCGATGAGCAGTTCTTC. This gives the protein CASSFGTSGVDEQFF.

This clone was observed a single time. The genes are TRBV6-5 and TRBJ2-7, with 8 bases that match TRBD1. The V and J ends lost 4 bases and 3 bases, in that order; junction bases with no gene match: 2. This CDR3 has 13 amino acids. CDR1 and CDR2 from the germline V gene are MNHEY and SVGAGI. The CDR3 nucleotides are TGTGCCAGCAGTTCGGACAGGGTCTACGAGCAGTACTTC. Its protein is CASSSDRVYEQYF.

The rearrangement uses TRBV28 and TRBJ1-1; the D gene is possibly TRBD1 (5 bases). CDR3 length: 13 residues. Germline values: CDR1 MDHEN, CDR2 SYDVKM. Trimming removed 5 bases at V and 4 bases at J, with 11 bases between. In DNA, the CDR3 is TGTGCCAGCAGTATCCAAAGGGGCACTGAAGCTTTCTTT. It yields the protein CASSIQRGTEAFF.

The sample holds one count of this clone. The chain carries TRBV19 and TRBJ1-1; D is unclear. This CDR3 spans 14 amino acids. Trimming stripped 5 bases from V and 0 bases from J, with 10 bases between. Germline CDR1 is LNHDA and CDR2 is SQIVND (reference sequence). The CDR3 spells CASSVGTLNTEAFF. For the CDR3, the DNA is TGTGCCAGTAGTGTAGGAACGCTGAACACTGAAGCTTTCTTT. Full variable domain (missing parts from reference TRBV19 and TRBJ1-1): DGGITQSPKYLFRKEGQNVTLSCEQNLNHDAMYWYRQDPGQGLRLIYYSQIVNDFQKGDIAEGYSVSREKKESFPLTVTSAQKNPTAFYLCASSVGTLNTEAFFGQGTRLTVV.

This chain uses TRBV10-3 with TRBJ2-1, with 10 bases identical to TRBD1. Germline V gives CDR1 ENHRY, CDR2 SYGVKD. The length of the CDR3 is 15 residues. J was trimmed by 10 bases and V by 0 bases; bases with no gene match: 6. The CDR3 DNA sequence: TGTGCCATCAGTGAGTCAGGGACAGGGGTTTACGAGCAGTTCTTC. Translating it yields CAISESGTGVYEQFF.

The rearrangement links TRBV11-2 to TRBJ1-5; 7 bases fit TRBD1. Losses at the gene ends were 5 bases for V and 6 bases for J; bases not matched to a gene: 13. Germline CDR1 is SGHAT and CDR2 is FQNNGV. CDR3 length: 16 amino acids. CDR3 loop: CASSLDLTGRGQPQHF. Written as DNA, the CDR3 is TGTGCCAGCAGCCTGGACCTGACAGGGAGGGGTCAGCCCCAGCATTTT.

This clone has just a few counts. J is TRBJ1-1 and V is TRBV6-5; D is unclear. This CDR3 comprises 14 residues. CDR1 is MNHEY, CDR2 SVGAGI, per germline. V was cut by 5 bases and J by 1 base, with 11 bases left in between. The CDR3 DNA is TGTGCCAGCAGTCCCCGGATAGGGAACACTGAAGCTTTCTTT. Translated, it gives CASSPRIGNTEAFF.

The CDR3 DNA follows: TGTGCCAGTAGTATATACAGGGAATATTCACCCCTCCACTTT. Amino acid sequence: CASSIYREYSPLHF. The chain couples TRBV19 to TRBJ1-6; D is perhaps TRBD1 (6 bases). The V and J ends lost 2 bases and 8 bases respectively, with 10 bases between them. In germline, CDR1 is LNHDA, CDR2 SQIVND (reference sequence). The CDR3 covers 14 residues.

This chain joins TRBV19 and TRBJ2-1; D remains unclear. Germline V lookup: CDR1 LNHDA, CDR2 SQIVND (reference sequence). CDR3 length equals 12 residues. V was clipped by 6 bases and J by 7 bases, with 10 bases between them. DNA of the CDR3: TGTGCCAGTAGAACGCTAGGAAATGAGCAGTTCTTC. Residues: CASRTLGNEQFF. The full variable domain, with the rest looked up from reference TRBV19 and TRBJ2-1, is DGGITQSPKYLFRKEGQNVTLSCEQNLNHDAMYWYRQDPGQGLRLIYYSQIVNDFQKGDIAEGYSVSREKKESFPLTVTSAQKNPTAFYLCASRTLGNEQFFGPGTRLTVL.

This rearrangement joins TRBV27 to TRBJ2-3, with 8 bases identical to TRBD1. Trimming removed 6 bases from V and 1 base from J; junction bases left unmatched: 18. The CDR3 runs 19 residues. CDR1 and CDR2 from the germline V gene are MNHEY and SMNVEV (reference sequence). The CDR3 loop reads CASSRSFPRGTGGTDTQYF. The CDR3, as DNA: TGTGCCAGCAGCCGTTCCTTTCCCCGGGGGACAGGAGGCACAGATACGCAGTATTTT.

The chain combines TRBV7-9 with TRBJ2-1; 7 bases fit TRBD2. This CDR3 is 15 amino acids long. J gave up 5 bases and V 1 base, and 5 bases lay outside the gene matches. Per germline, CDR1 SEHNR and CDR2 FQNEAQ (reference sequence). CDR3 DNA: TGTGCCAGCAGCTTAGTTACGGGGGGAAACAATGAGCAGTTCTTC. It is translated as CASSLVTGGNNEQFF.

The chain recombines TRBV3-1 (or the pseudogene TRBV3-2) with TRBJ1-1; a possible D gene is TRBD1 (5 bases). The ends were cut back, 7 bases at V and 6 bases at J, with 15 bases in the middle. Germline V lookup: CDR1 LGHDT, CDR2 YNNKEL (reference sequence). The CDR3 loop spans 13 amino acids. The chain's CDR3 is CASILKGGAEAFF. CDR3 DNA: TGTGCCAGCATACTCAAAGGAGGGGCTGAAGCTTTCTTT.

The chain combines TRBV9 with TRBJ2-2; possibly TRBD2 for D (7 bases). V shed 4 bases and J shed 4 bases, with 17 bases lying between them. The V gene's germline CDR1 is SGDLS and CDR2 YYNGEE. The CDR3 loop spans 16 amino acids. The CDR3 DNA is TGTGCCAGCAGCTTCTCCGAAGGGGGGGCCACCGGGGAGCTGTTTTTT. Translation gives CASSFSEGGATGELFF.

The rearrangement joins TRBV3-1 (or the pseudogene TRBV3-2) to TRBJ2-1, with TRBD2 matching 10 bases. With 4 bases clipped from V and 10 bases from J, the junction kept 16 bases outside the gene matches. Germline V lookup: CDR1 LGHDT, CDR2 YNNKEL (reference sequence). This CDR3 spans 17 amino acids. CDR3 in DNA: TGTGCCAGCAGCCGAGGACTAGCGGAGAATATTTTTGAGGAGCAGTTCTTC. This encodes CASSRGLAENIFEEQFF.

This chain joins TRBV7-2 and TRBJ2-1; D remains ambiguous. V lost 3 bases to trimming and J lost 2 bases, with 5 bases between them. The length of the CDR3 is 13 residues. Per germline, CDR1 SGHTA and CDR2 FQGNSA. Here the CDR3 DNA reads TGTGCCAGCAGCTTCGGCCCCTACAATGAGCAGTTCTTC. This encodes CASSFGPYNEQFF.

This chain joins TRBV6-5 and TRBJ1-2; D remains unclear. Trimming cost V 2 bases and J 6 bases, with 13 bases left between them. Germline V lookup: CDR1 MNHEY, CDR2 SVGAGI. This CDR3 contains 14 residues. This CDR3 is CASSYVRQSNGYTF. Here the CDR3 DNA reads TGTGCCAGCAGTTACGTTCGGCAGTCCAATGGCTACACCTTC.

The gene calls are TRBV11-2 and TRBJ1-2, with 10 bases that match TRBD1. The CDR3 spans 15 residues. V shed 5 bases, J shed 5 bases, and the junction held 8 bases outside the gene matches. Germline V lookup: CDR1 SGHAT, CDR2 FQNNGV. CDR3 residues: CASSLDRGLAYGYTF. The CDR3 nucleotides are TGTGCCAGCAGCCTCGACAGGGGGCTGGCATATGGCTACACCTTC.